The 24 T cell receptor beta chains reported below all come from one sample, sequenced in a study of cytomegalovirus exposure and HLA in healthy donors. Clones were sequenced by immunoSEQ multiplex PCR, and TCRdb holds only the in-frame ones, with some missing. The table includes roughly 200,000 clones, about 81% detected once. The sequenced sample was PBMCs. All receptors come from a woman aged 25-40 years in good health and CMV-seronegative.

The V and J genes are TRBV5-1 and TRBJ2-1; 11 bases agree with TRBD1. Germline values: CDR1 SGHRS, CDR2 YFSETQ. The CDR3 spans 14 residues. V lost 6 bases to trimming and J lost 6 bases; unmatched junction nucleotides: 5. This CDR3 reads CASTPGTGGNEQFF. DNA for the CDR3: TGCGCCAGCACCCCCGGGACAGGGGGCAATGAGCAGTTCTTC.

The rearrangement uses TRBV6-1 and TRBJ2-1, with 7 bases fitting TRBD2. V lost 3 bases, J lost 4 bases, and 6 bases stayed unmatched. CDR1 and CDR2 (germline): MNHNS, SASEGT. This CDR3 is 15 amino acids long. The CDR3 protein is CASSDIAGAYNEQFF. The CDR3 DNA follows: TGTGCCAGCAGTGACATAGCGGGCGCTTACAATGAGCAGTTCTTC.

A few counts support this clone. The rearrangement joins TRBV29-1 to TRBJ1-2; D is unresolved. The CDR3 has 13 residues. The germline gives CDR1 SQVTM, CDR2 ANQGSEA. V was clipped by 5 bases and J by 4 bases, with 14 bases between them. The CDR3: CSVPLGESYGYTF. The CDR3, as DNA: TGCAGCGTTCCATTGGGCGAATCCTATGGCTACACCTTC.

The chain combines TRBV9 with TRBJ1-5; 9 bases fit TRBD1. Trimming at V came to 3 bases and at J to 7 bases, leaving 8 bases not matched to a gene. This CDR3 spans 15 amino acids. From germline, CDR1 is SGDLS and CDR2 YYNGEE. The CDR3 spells CASSAGQGNGQPQHF. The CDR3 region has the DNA TGTGCCAGCAGCGCGGGACAGGGTAATGGCCAGCCCCAGCATTTT.

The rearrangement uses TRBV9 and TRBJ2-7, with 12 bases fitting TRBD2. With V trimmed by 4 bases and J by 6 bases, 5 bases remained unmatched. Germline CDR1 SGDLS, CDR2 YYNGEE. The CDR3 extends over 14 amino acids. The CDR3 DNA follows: TGTGCCAGCAGCCCCGGGACTAGCGGGCGCGAGCAGTACTTC. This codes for CASSPGTSGREQYF.

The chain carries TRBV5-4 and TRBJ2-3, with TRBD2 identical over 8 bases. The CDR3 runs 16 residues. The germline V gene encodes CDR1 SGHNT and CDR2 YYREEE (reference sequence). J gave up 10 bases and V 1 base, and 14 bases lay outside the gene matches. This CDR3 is CASSLPGGGPLSAQYF. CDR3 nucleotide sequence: TGTGCCAGCAGCTTGCCCGGGGGGGGACCCCTGAGTGCGCAGTATTTT. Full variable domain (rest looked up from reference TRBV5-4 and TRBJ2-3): ETGVTQSPTHLIKTRGQQVTLRCSSQSGHNTVSWYQQALGQGPQFIFQYYREEENGRGNFPPRFSGLQFPNYSSELNVNALELDDSALYLCASSLPGGGPLSAQYFGPGTRLTVL.

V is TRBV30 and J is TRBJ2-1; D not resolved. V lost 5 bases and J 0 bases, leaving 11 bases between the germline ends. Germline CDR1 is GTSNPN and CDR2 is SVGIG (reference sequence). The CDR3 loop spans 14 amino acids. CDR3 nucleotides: TGTGCCTGGGTTAAGCCGAGCTCCTACAATGAGCAGTTCTTC. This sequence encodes CAWVKPSSYNEQFF.

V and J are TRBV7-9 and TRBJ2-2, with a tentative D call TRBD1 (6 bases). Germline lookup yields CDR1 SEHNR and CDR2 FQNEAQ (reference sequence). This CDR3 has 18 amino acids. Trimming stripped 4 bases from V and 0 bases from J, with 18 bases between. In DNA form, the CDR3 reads TGTGCCAGCAGCTCCACTCTTCGGACAGTACCGAACACCGGGGAGCTGTTTTTT. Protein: CASSSTLRTVPNTGELFF.

CDR3 in amino acids: CSASLVTTQYF. CDR3 sequence (DNA): TGCAGTGCTAGCCTAGTAACGACCCAGTACTTC. The J gene is TRBJ2-5, the V gene TRBV20-1; D is undetermined. Germline lookup yields CDR1 DFQATT and CDR2 SNEGSKA (reference sequence). The CDR3 length is 11 residues. Deletions cut 3 bases from V and 7 bases from J, with 9 bases between.

This CDR3 is CASNDDRGGAYEQYF. CDR3 in DNA: TGTGCCAGTAACGACGACAGGGGGGGTGCCTACGAGCAGTACTTC. The chain uses TRBV19 and TRBJ2-7; 9 bases are a match to TRBD1. The CDR3 is 15 amino acids. The germline V gene encodes CDR1 LNHDA and CDR2 SQIVND (reference sequence). J lost 2 bases, V lost 7 bases, and 9 bases had no gene match.

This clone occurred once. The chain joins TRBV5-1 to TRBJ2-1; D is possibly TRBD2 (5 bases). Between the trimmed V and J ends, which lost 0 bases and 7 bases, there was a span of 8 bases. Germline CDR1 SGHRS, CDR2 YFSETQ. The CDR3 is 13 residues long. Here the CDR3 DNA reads TGCGCCAGCAGCTTGGGCGGGCCGAATGAGCAGTTCTTC. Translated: CASSLGGPNEQFF.

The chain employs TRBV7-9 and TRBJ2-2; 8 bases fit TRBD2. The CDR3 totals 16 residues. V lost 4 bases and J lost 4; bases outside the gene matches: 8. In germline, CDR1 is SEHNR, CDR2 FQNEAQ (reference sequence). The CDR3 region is CASSSRSGSSTGELFF. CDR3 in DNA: TGTGCCAGCAGCTCCCGCAGCGGGAGTAGCACCGGGGAGCTGTTTTTT.

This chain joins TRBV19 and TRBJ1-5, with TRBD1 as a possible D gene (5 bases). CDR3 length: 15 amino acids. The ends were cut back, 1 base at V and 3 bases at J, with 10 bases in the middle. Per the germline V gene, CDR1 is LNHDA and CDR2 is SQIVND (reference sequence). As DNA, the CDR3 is TGTGCCAGTAGTATAGGGACATCCCCCAATCAGCCCCAGCATTTT. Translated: CASSIGTSPNQPQHF.

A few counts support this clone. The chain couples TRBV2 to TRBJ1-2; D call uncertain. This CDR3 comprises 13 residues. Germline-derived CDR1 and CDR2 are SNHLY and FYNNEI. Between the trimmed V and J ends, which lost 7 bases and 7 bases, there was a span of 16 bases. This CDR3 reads CASISRSDIGYTF. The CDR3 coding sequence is TGTGCCAGCATTTCCAGGTCGGATATTGGCTACACCTTC. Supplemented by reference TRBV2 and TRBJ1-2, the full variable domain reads EPEVTQTPSHQVTQMGQEVILRCVPISNHLYFYWYRQILGQKVEFLVSFYNNEISEKSEIFDDQFSVERPDGSNFTLKIRSTKLEDSAMYFCASISRSDIGYTFGSGTRLTVV.

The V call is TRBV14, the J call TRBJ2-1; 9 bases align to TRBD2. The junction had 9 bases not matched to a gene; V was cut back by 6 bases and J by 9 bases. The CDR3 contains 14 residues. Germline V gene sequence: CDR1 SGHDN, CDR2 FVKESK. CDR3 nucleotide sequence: TGTGCCAGCAGACGGGCTAGCGGGACGGGTGAGCAGTTCTTC. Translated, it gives CASRRASGTGEQFF.

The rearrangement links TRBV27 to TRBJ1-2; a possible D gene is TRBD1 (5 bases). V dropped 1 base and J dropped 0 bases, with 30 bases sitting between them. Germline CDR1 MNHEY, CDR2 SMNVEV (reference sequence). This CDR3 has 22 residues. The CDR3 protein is CASSLYGPGGGGPDGSNYGYTF. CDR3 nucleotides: TGTGCCAGCAGTTTATATGGTCCCGGTGGGGGAGGCCCCGATGGATCTAACTATGGCTACACCTTC.

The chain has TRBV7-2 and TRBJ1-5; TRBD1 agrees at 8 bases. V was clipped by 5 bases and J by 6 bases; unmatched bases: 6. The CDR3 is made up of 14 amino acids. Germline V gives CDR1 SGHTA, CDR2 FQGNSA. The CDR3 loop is CASSRGQGVQPQHF. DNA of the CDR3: TGTGCCAGCAGCAGAGGACAGGGTGTTCAGCCCCAGCATTTT.

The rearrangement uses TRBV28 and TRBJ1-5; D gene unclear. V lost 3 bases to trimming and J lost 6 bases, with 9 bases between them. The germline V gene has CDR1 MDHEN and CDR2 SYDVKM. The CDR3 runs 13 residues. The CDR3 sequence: CASSLKAGQPQHF. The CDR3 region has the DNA TGTGCCAGCAGTTTGAAAGCCGGTCAGCCCCAGCATTTT.

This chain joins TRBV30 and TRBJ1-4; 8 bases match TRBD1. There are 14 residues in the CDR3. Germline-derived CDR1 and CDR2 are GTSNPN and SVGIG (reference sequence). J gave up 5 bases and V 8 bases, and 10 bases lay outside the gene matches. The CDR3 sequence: CAGGQGGGNEKLFF. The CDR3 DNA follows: TGTGCCGGTGGACAGGGAGGAGGGAATGAAAAACTGTTTTTT.

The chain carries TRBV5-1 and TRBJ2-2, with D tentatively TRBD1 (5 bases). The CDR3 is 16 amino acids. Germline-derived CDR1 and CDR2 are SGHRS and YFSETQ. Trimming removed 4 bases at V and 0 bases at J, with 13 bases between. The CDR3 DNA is TGCGCCAGCAGCCCTGGACATCTAGCGAACACCGGGGAGCTGTTTTTT. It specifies CASSPGHLANTGELFF.

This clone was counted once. The CDR3 spells CASSSLSEPSTDTQYF. The DNA for the CDR3 is TGCGCCAGCAGCTCGCTTAGCGAACCTAGCACAGATACGCAGTATTTT. This sequence joins TRBV5-1 and TRBJ2-3, with D perhaps TRBD2 (5 bases). Trimming stripped 3 bases from V and 0 bases from J, with 14 bases between. The CDR3 spans 16 residues. Germline CDR1 reads SGHRS; CDR2 reads YFSETQ.

The CDR3 DNA reads TGCAGTGCTAGAGGCGACACCCCCTACTACTTC. It codes for CSARGDTPYYF. The V call is TRBV20-1, the J call TRBJ2-5; D gene ambiguous. V was pared by 1 base and J by 14 bases, with 14 bases between. Germline V gene lookup returns CDR1 DFQATT and CDR2 SNEGSKA (reference sequence). This CDR3 is built from 11 residues.

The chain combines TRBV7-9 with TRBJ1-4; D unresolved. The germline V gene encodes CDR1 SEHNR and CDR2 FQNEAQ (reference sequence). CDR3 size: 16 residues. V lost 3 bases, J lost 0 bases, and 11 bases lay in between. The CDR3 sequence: CASSLNARTTNEKLFF. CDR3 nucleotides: TGTGCCAGCAGCTTGAATGCGCGAACAACTAATGAAAAACTGTTTTTT.

The CDR3 DNA reads TGTGCCAGCAGTGAGAGTGGCGGGCCCAGTCCCCAGCATTTT. Translated, it gives CASSESGGPSPQHF. The chain uses TRBV6-1 and TRBJ1-5, with D uncertain. Trimming removed 3 bases from V and 10 bases from J, with 16 bases in between. Germline V gives CDR1 MNHNS, CDR2 SASEGT. The CDR3 totals 14 residues.